What follows are 32 T cell receptor beta chains derived from one specimen sequenced in a study of T cells in Graves' hyperthyroidism and ophthalmopathy. Amplified TCR beta CDR3 regions derived from RNA transcripts. An initial round of RT-PCR targeting the TCR CDR3 relied on the HTBI primer set. TCRdb re-derived calls from the multiplex PCR reads in MiXCR, one entry per CDR3 protein. The sample lists around 600,000 distinct CDR3 sequences; roughly 15% were seen once. Source material: blood. The receptors come from a woman in her thirties or forties with Graves' ophthalmopathy.

This clonotype was seen many times. The rearrangement joins TRBV12-3 or TRBV12-4 to TRBJ1-1, with D possibly TRBD1 on 5 matching bases. This CDR3 is built from 13 residues. V lost 3 bases and J lost 8, with 13 bases in between. CDR3 in amino acids: CASSFGTTEEAFF. For the CDR3, the DNA is TGTGCCAGCAGTTTTGGAACGACAGAAGAAGCTTTCTTT.

This clonotype was seen at least ten times. The rearrangement uses TRBV11-3 and TRBJ2-3, with 8 bases fitting TRBD2. The CDR3 is made up of 15 amino acids. Per germline, CDR1 SGHNT and CDR2 YENEEA. V lost 3 bases to trimming and J lost 6 bases; unmatched junction nucleotides: 8. For the CDR3, the DNA is TGTGCCAGCAGCTTTGGAGCGGGAGTAGTGGATACGCAGTATTTT. It translates to CASSFGAGVVDTQYF.

At least ten counts were recorded for this clonotype. The chain couples TRBV7-2 to TRBJ2-2, with TRBD1 matching 9 bases. Germline V lookup: CDR1 SGHTA, CDR2 FQGNSA. This CDR3 has 16 amino acids. The trim removed 4 bases at V and 5 bases at J, leaving 8 bases unmatched. CDR3 nucleotides: TGTGCCAGCAGCTCCTGGGGGACAGGGAGAACCGGGGAGCTGTTTTTT. Amino acid sequence: CASSSWGTGRTGELFF. The full variable domain, completed using reference TRBV7-2 and TRBJ2-2, is GAGVSQSPSNKVTEKGKDVELRCDPISGHTALYWYRQSLGQGLEFLIYFQGNSAPDKSGLPSDRFSAERTGGSVSTLTIQRTQQEDSAVYLCASSSWGTGRTGELFFGEGSRLTVL.

This clonotype has a handful of counts. The chain recombines TRBV25-1 with TRBJ2-7, with D unclear. Germline-derived CDR1 and CDR2 are MGHDK and SYGVNS. Between the trimmed V and J ends, which lost 3 bases and 5 bases, there was a span of 14 bases. CDR3 length equals 14 residues. CDR3 sequence: CASSDFLVSDEQYF. The CDR3 region has the DNA TGTGCCAGCAGTGATTTTCTAGTATCGGACGAGCAGTACTTC.

This clonotype appeared a few times. This rearrangement joins TRBV3-1 to TRBJ1-5; TRBD1 might be the D (6 bases). V dropped 2 bases and J dropped 7 bases, with 12 bases sitting between them. The CDR3 has 14 residues. Looked up from germline, CDR1 is LGHDT and CDR2 is YNNKEL (reference sequence). CDR3 in amino acids: CASSQSTGQQPQHF. The CDR3 nucleotides read TGTGCCAGCAGCCAAAGTACGGGACAACAGCCCCAGCATTTT.

About this clonotype: A much bigger clone sits one base away, suggesting this may be a read error. This rearrangement joins TRBV6-6 to TRBJ1-1, with 7 bases aligning to TRBD1. This CDR3 has 15 amino acids. CDR1 and CDR2 (germline): MNHNY, SVGAGI (reference sequence). CDR3 coding DNA: TGTGCCAGCGGTTACTCTCAGACAGGGTTCACTGAAGCTTTCTTT. This gives the protein CASGYSQTGFTEAFF.

This clonotype was seen ten or more times. DNA of the CDR3: TGTGCCAGCAGTTTCCAACAGGGGAATGAGCAGTTCTTC. As protein: CASSFQQGNEQFF. The genes are TRBV12-3 or TRBV12-4 and TRBJ2-1; TRBD1 agrees at 7 bases. The length of the CDR3 is 13 residues. V was pared by 3 bases and J by 7 bases, with 3 bases of the junction left unmatched.

In its sample, this clonotype was seen many times. V usage is TRBV3-1 and J usage is TRBJ2-3, with no clear D. V was clipped by 1 base and J by 7 bases, with 15 bases between them. The CDR3 consists of 15 residues. CDR1 is LGHDT and CDR2 is YNNKEL in the germline V gene (reference sequence). The CDR3 is CASSQGTQRPYTQYF. CDR3 bases: TGTGCCAGCAGCCAAGGGACCCAGCGCCCCTATACGCAGTATTTT.

This clonotype was found many times. The CDR3 protein is CASSQEGRVNEQFF. CDR3 nucleotides: TGTGCCAGCAGCCAAGAGGGCAGGGTCAATGAGCAGTTCTTC. This chain connects TRBV3-1 to TRBJ2-1; D might be TRBD1 (5 bases). Germline V gene lookup returns CDR1 LGHDT and CDR2 YNNKEL (reference sequence). This CDR3 spans 14 amino acids. Trimming left V 0 bases short and J 6 bases short, with 9 bases between.

This clonotype was seen at least ten times. The chain links TRBV6-1 to TRBJ2-7, with TRBD2 matching over 7 bases. The germline V gene has CDR1 MNHNS and CDR2 SASEGT. The CDR3 totals 15 residues. With 5 bases clipped from V and 2 bases from J, the junction kept 9 bases outside the gene matches. The CDR3 region has the DNA TGTGCCAGCAGTTCCCCGGGGGGAGAGACCTACGAGCAGTACTTC. Translating it yields CASSSPGGETYEQYF.

This clonotype was counted many times. The rearrangement joins TRBV18 to TRBJ2-7; the D gene is possibly TRBD2 (5 bases). Germline CDR1 reads KGHSH; CDR2 reads LQKENI. The V gene lost 6 bases and the J gene lost 1 base, with 10 bases spanning the gap. This CDR3 spans 13 amino acids. The CDR3 region is CASSDGLSYEQYF. The CDR3 nucleotides read TGTGCCAGCTCCGACGGACTGTCCTACGAGCAGTACTTC.

The chain combines TRBV10-3 with TRBJ2-3; D is possibly TRBD2 (5 bases). V was trimmed by 4 bases and J by 2 bases, leaving 16 bases between them. The CDR3 length is 16 residues. Germline CDR1 and CDR2: ENHRY and SYGVKD. The CDR3 DNA follows: TGTGCCATCAGTGTGAGGGCTAGCTTATCCACAGATACGCAGTATTTT. It encodes CAISVRASLSTDTQYF.

This clonotype turned up a few times. This chain uses TRBV27 with TRBJ2-3, with TRBD2 as a possible D gene (6 bases). Germline V gene lookup returns CDR1 MNHEY and CDR2 SMNVEV (reference sequence). V lost 5 bases and J 0 bases, leaving 18 bases between the germline ends. This CDR3 contains 17 residues. The DNA of the CDR3 is TGTGCCAGCAGTCCAAAAAGAGCGGGTCGTAGCACAGATACGCAGTATTTT. Translated, it gives CASSPKRAGRSTDTQYF.

This clonotype has ten or more counts. The rearrangement links TRBV6-1 to TRBJ1-1, with D uncertain. The V gene's germline CDR1 is MNHNS and CDR2 SASEGT. Trimming left V 6 bases short and J 6 bases short, with 17 bases between. This CDR3 contains 14 residues. CDR3 DNA: TGTGCCAGCAGCAAGGCGGGTATTTGGTCTGAAGCTTTCTTT. It is translated as CASSKAGIWSEAFF.

V is TRBV20-1 and J is TRBJ2-2, with 7 positions matching TRBD1. The length of the CDR3 is 15 residues. Trimming cost V 5 bases and J 2 bases; bases outside gene matches: 8. CDR1 is DFQATT, CDR2 SNEGSKA, per germline (reference sequence). DNA of the CDR3: TGCAGTGCTCAACAGGGACAGATAAACACCGGGGAGCTGTTTTTT. Translated, it gives CSAQQGQINTGELFF.

This rearrangement joins TRBV4-2 to TRBJ2-3, with 7 positions matching TRBD2. The length of the CDR3 is 14 residues. Germline CDR1 and CDR2: LGHNA and YNFKEQ. J gave up 3 bases and V 5 bases, and 5 bases lay outside the gene matches. CDR3 nucleotides: TGTGCCAGCAGCGCAGGGCGGGAGACAGATACGCAGTATTTT. Protein: CASSAGRETDTQYF.

The rearrangement links TRBV7-2 to TRBJ1-4, with D perhaps TRBD1 (5 bases). Germline-derived CDR1 and CDR2 are SGHTA and FQGNSA. V dropped 5 bases and J dropped 8 bases, with 18 bases sitting between them. The CDR3 is made up of 15 amino acids. CDR3 amino acids: CASSVVGAPGEKLFF. In DNA, the CDR3 is TGTGCCAGCAGCGTAGTCGGGGCCCCAGGCGAAAAACTGTTTTTT.

This clonotype was counted many times. The rearrangement links TRBV30 to TRBJ1-2; 7 bases are a match to TRBD1. Germline loops: CDR1 GTSNPN, CDR2 SVGIG (reference sequence). The length of the CDR3 is 17 residues. Germline trimming cut 2 bases from V and 7 bases from J; bases unmatched to any gene: 19. The CDR3 DNA follows: TGTGCCTGGAGTTCGATTTCGGGACAGTCAATGAAGCCTGGCTACACCTTC. Translating it yields CAWSSISGQSMKPGYTF.

This clonotype was picked up many times. The V and J genes are TRBV2 and TRBJ2-5; 15 nucleotides match TRBD2. The CDR3 loop spans 16 amino acids. V trimming: 6 bases; J trimming: 5 bases; junction bases outside the gene matches: 7. Germline-derived CDR1 and CDR2 are SNHLY and FYNNEI. In nucleotides, the CDR3 is TGTGCCAGCAGCTCAGGACTAGCGGGAGGGAAGGAGACCCAGTACTTC. Translating gives CASSSGLAGGKETQYF.

This clonotype was found a few times. V usage is TRBV6-1 and J usage is TRBJ1-5, with D possibly TRBD1 on 5 matching bases. Per germline, CDR1 MNHNS and CDR2 SASEGT. The ends were cut back, 7 bases at V and 0 bases at J, with 10 bases in the middle. This CDR3 spans 14 amino acids. CDR3 amino acids: CASKRQNSNQPQHF. As DNA, the CDR3 is TGTGCCAGCAAACGACAGAATAGCAATCAGCCCCAGCATTTT.

The chain employs TRBV5-1 and TRBJ1-2; 9 nucleotides line up with TRBD1. With 4 bases clipped from V and 6 bases from J, the junction kept 10 bases outside the gene matches. This CDR3 comprises 15 residues. Germline V gene data show CDR1 as SGHRS and CDR2 as YFSETQ. The CDR3: CASSPGQGLVDGYTF. In DNA form, the CDR3 reads TGCGCCAGCAGCCCGGGACAGGGTTTGGTGGATGGCTACACCTTC.

Notes on this clonotype: The junction does not match germline at one end; this may be a read error. V is TRBV12-3 or TRBV12-4 and J is TRBJ2-6; possibly TRBD2 for D (5 bases). The CDR3 is made up of 14 amino acids. The CDR3 DNA sequence: TGTGCCAGCAGTCCTAGCTCTAGGGCCAACGTCCTGACTTTC. This codes for CASSPSSRANVLTF.

This clonotype was observed a handful of times. The chain employs TRBV20-1 and TRBJ2-2; TRBD2 agrees at 8 bases. Germline V gene data show CDR1 as DFQATT and CDR2 as SNEGSKA (reference sequence). J lost 6 bases, V lost 6 bases, and 18 bases had no gene match. There are 17 residues in the CDR3. The CDR3 spells CSASSSTGLASAGELFF. CDR3 nucleotides: TGCAGTGCCTCTTCCTCTACCGGACTAGCTTCCGCCGGGGAGCTGTTTTTT.

This clonotype was picked up many times. The gene calls are TRBV12-3 or TRBV12-4 and TRBJ1-5, with D possibly matching TRBD1 (6 bases). V lost 3 bases and J lost 3, with 12 bases in between. The CDR3 runs to 15 residues. The DNA for the CDR3 is TGTGCCAGCAGTTTTCGACAGGAGAACAATCAGCCCCAGCATTTT. Translated, it gives CASSFRQENNQPQHF.

The CDR3 sequence is CSVEGLAGTPYNEQFF. In DNA form, the CDR3 reads TGCAGCGTTGAGGGGCTAGCGGGGACCCCATACAATGAGCAGTTCTTC. The chain combines TRBV29-1 with TRBJ2-1; 9 nucleotides line up with TRBD2. The CDR3 spans 16 residues. The J segment lost 4 bases and the V segment lost 3 bases, leaving 10 bases of the junction unmatched. CDR1 is SQVTM, CDR2 ANQGSEA, per germline.

This clonotype was detected a few times. The chain combines TRBV12-3 or TRBV12-4 with TRBJ1-6; D is possibly TRBD1 (5 bases). Between the trimmed V and J ends, which lost 3 bases and 5 bases, there was a span of 8 bases. The CDR3 spans 14 residues. The CDR3: CASSLGQHNSPLHF. The CDR3, as DNA: TGTGCCAGCAGTTTGGGGCAGCATAATTCACCCCTCCACTTT.

V is TRBV28 and J is TRBJ2-2; maybe TRBD1 (6 bases). Between the trimmed V and J ends, which lost 7 bases and 8 bases, there was a span of 20 bases. This CDR3 comprises 15 residues. Per germline, CDR1 MDHEN and CDR2 SYDVKM. Here the CDR3 reads CASIPWGQGTGELFF. Written as DNA, the CDR3 is TGTGCCAGCATTCCCTGGGGGCAGGGGACGGGGGAGCTGTTTTTT. The full variable domain, rest sourced from reference TRBV28 and TRBJ2-2, is DVKVTQSSRYLVKRTGEKVFLECVQDMDHENMFWYRQDPGLGLRLIYFSYDVKMKEKGDIPEGYSVSREKKERFSLILESASTNQTSMYLCASIPWGQGTGELFFGEGSRLTVL.

The table lists this clonotype with many counts. This sequence joins TRBV2 and TRBJ2-3, with TRBD1 as a possible D gene (5 bases). From germline, CDR1 is SNHLY and CDR2 FYNNEI. Trimming took 6 bases from V and 5 from J, leaving 9 bases between them. This CDR3 has 12 residues. The CDR3 reads CASRGAGDTQYF. CDR3 sequence (DNA): TGTGCCAGCAGAGGGGCCGGAGATACGCAGTATTTT.

V and J are TRBV3-1 and TRBJ2-3; D is unclear. This CDR3 contains 14 residues. V gave up 4 bases and J gave up 3 bases, with 11 bases separating them. The germline V gene encodes CDR1 LGHDT and CDR2 YNNKEL (reference sequence). The CDR3 region is CASSPNVWTDTQYF. The DNA for the CDR3 is TGTGCCAGCAGCCCGAACGTCTGGACAGATACGCAGTATTTT.

This clonotype was picked up many times. The rearrangement uses TRBV2 and TRBJ2-5, with TRBD1 matching over 7 bases. Germline assignment: CDR1 SNHLY and CDR2 FYNNEI. This CDR3 is 15 amino acids long. V shed 4 bases and J 2 bases; nucleotides not matched to a gene: 7. The CDR3 coding sequence is TGTGCCAGCAGTGCCCAACAGGGGAGACAAGAGACCCAGTACTTC. It translates to CASSAQQGRQETQYF.

This clonotype was seen ten or more times. The chain joins TRBV20-1 to TRBJ2-7; D is ambiguous. The CDR3 contains 15 residues. V was trimmed by 6 bases and J by 3 bases, leaving 21 bases between them. Germline values: CDR1 DFQATT, CDR2 SNEGSKA (reference sequence). Written as DNA, the CDR3 is TGCAGTGCCCGTGGACGCTCGGGCGGATTCTACGAGCAGTACTTC. Amino acids: CSARGRSGGFYEQYF.

This clonotype turned up a few times. The chain has TRBV29-1 and TRBJ2-5, with D uncertain. The length of the CDR3 is 12 residues. The V gene's germline CDR1 is SQVTM and CDR2 ANQGSEA. Deletions cut 3 bases from V and 4 bases from J, with 9 bases between. The CDR3, as DNA: TGCAGCGTTGACTGGTCGTTAGAGACCCAGTACTTC. This codes for CSVDWSLETQYF.